A selection of T cell receptor beta chains follows, all from one sample in a study of cytomegalovirus exposure and HLA in healthy donors. Sequencing used immunoSEQ multiplex PCR; TCRdb keeps in-frame clones, though not all of them. The specimen's table records 150,000 or so clones. What was sequenced was PBMCs. The receptors stem from a woman in her 40s in good health and CMV-seropositive. The CDR3 runs from the conserved cysteine through the conserved F or W. The order of the fields is J gene, V gene, D gene, CDR3 DNA, CDR3 protein. The D gene is left open where the match is weak.

J: TRBJ2-2; V: TRBV10-2; D: TRBD2; DNA: TGCGCCAGCAGGCCTACTAGCGATGAGGCCGGGGAGCTGTTTTTT; CDR3: CASRPTSDEAGELFF
J: TRBJ1-1; V: TRBV30; D: -; DNA: TGTGCCTGGATCCCAGCGGGGGGCACTGAAGCTTTCTTT; CDR3: CAWIPAGGTEAFF
J: TRBJ2-2; V: TRBV11-3; D: -; DNA: TGTGCCAGCAGCTTCGAGGAGGGGCGGGAGCTGTTTTTT; CDR3: CASSFEEGRELFF
J: TRBJ2-2; V: TRBV30; D: -; DNA: TGTGCCTGGAGTCCTCAGCGGGCCCACACCGGGGAGCTGTTTTTT; CDR3: CAWSPQRAHTGELFF
J: TRBJ1-2; V: TRBV7-6; D: -; DNA: TGTGCCAGCAGCTTGAATTATGGCGGCCGCTATGGCTACACCTTC; CDR3: CASSLNYGGRYGYTF
J: TRBJ2-7; V: TRBV28; D: -; DNA: TGTGCCAGCAGGTCTCCCGGAGCCGGCTACGAGCAGTACTTC; CDR3: CASRSPGAGYEQYF
J: TRBJ2-6; V: TRBV7-9; D: -; DNA: TGTGCCAGCAGCTCCTCAGGTACTGGGGCCAACGTCCTGACTTTC; CDR3: CASSSSGTGANVLTF
J: TRBJ1-5; V: TRBV27; D: -; DNA: TGTGCCAGCAGTCCCACAGGGCTACTAAATCAGCCCCAGCATTTT; CDR3: CASSPTGLLNQPQHF
J: TRBJ2-1; V: TRBV19; D: -; DNA: TGTGCCAGTAGTCCCAACAGGGTATCCTACAATGAGCAGTTCTTC; CDR3: CASSPNRVSYNEQFF
J: TRBJ1-5; V: TRBV27; D: -; DNA: TGTGCCAGCAGTCCCATAGGGGTGGCCAATCAGCCCCAGCATTTT; CDR3: CASSPIGVANQPQHF
J: TRBJ2-7; V: TRBV28; D: -; DNA: TGTGCCAGCACCCCCGCTTCGTGGGCAGGGGAGCAGTACTTC; CDR3: CASTPASWAGEQYF
J: TRBJ2-5; V: TRBV29-1; D: -; DNA: TGCAGCGTTGAAGGTGTTAGAACAGAGACCCAGTACTTC; CDR3: CSVEGVRTETQYF
J: TRBJ1-5; V: TRBV7-2; D: -; DNA: TGTGCCAGCAGCTTAGGGGGGGGGTTGGGGCCCCAGCATTTT; CDR3: CASSLGGGLGPQHF
J: TRBJ1-5; V: TRBV27; D: -; DNA: TGTGCCAGCAGTTTCGACAGAAGCAATCAGCCCCAGCATTTT; CDR3: CASSFDRSNQPQHF
J: TRBJ2-7; V: TRBV25-1; D: -; DNA: TGTGCCAGCAGTGATCCCTCGAGGGAGCAGTACTTC; CDR3: CASSDPSREQYF
J: TRBJ2-7; V: TRBV28; D: TRBD1; DNA: TGTGCCAGCAGTTTAGGACAGGGAGGCGAGCAGTACTTC; CDR3: CASSLGQGGEQYF
J: TRBJ2-2; V: TRBV10-3; D: -; DNA: TGTGCCATCAAGGCGCAGGGTGAAGGCGGGGAGCTGTTTTTT; CDR3: CAIKAQGEGGELFF
J: TRBJ1-2; V: TRBV28; D: -; DNA: TGTGCCAGCAGTTTACCCCTGACAGTTAACTATGGCTACACCTTC; CDR3: CASSLPLTVNYGYTF
J: TRBJ2-7; V: TRBV4-1; D: TRBD1; DNA: TGCGCCAGCAGTCGACAGGGGCCTTTCGACGAGCAGTACTTC; CDR3: CASSRQGPFDEQYF
J: TRBJ2-2; V: TRBV27; D: TRBD2; DNA: TGTGCCAGCTTTCGGACTAGCGATCCCACCGGGGAGCTGTTTTTT; CDR3: CASFRTSDPTGELFF
J: TRBJ2-7; V: TRBV15; D: -; DNA: TGTGCCACCAGCAGCGAGGGCCTCTCCTACGAGCAGTACTTC; CDR3: CATSSEGLSYEQYF
J: TRBJ2-5; V: TRBV9; D: -; DNA: TGTGCCAGCAGCGGGGAAACAGGGGCGGGGGAGACCCAGTACTTC; CDR3: CASSGETGAGETQYF
J: TRBJ2-4; V: TRBV2; D: -; DNA: TGTGCCAGCAACCTCCTGGGGGGGACACTCGGCTCCGTAGCCAAAAACATTCAGTACTTC; CDR3: CASNLLGGTLGSVAKNIQYF
J: TRBJ1-5; V: TRBV18; D: -; DNA: TGTGCCAGCTCACCGTCCAGGGAGGGTCAGCCCCAGCATTTT; CDR3: CASSPSREGQPQHF
J: TRBJ1-1; V: TRBV28; D: TRBD1; DNA: TGTGCCAGCCGAGGACAGGGGATAGGTACTGAAGCTTTCTTT; CDR3: CASRGQGIGTEAFF
J: TRBJ2-7; V: TRBV27; D: -; DNA: TGTGCCAGCAGTTTAGGCAGGGCCCACGAGCAGTACTTC; CDR3: CASSLGRAHEQYF
J: TRBJ2-5; V: TRBV7-2; D: TRBD2; DNA: TGTGCCAGCAGCTCCGGGGGGGGGCTTGAAGAGACCCAGTACTTC; CDR3: CASSSGGGLEETQYF
J: TRBJ1-5; V: TRBV19; D: TRBD1; DNA: TGTGCCAGTAGTACTCAGGGGGATCAGCCCCAGCATTTT; CDR3: CASSTQGDQPQHF
J: TRBJ1-2; V: TRBV7-9; D: -; DNA: TGTGCCAGCAGCTTAGAGGTGGAGCACTATGGCTACACCTTC; CDR3: CASSLEVEHYGYTF
J: TRBJ2-7; V: TRBV5-1; D: TRBD2; DNA: TGCGCCAGCAGCTTGGTTCCCGTTAGCGGGAACTACGAGCAGTACTTC; CDR3: CASSLVPVSGNYEQYF
J: TRBJ2-3; V: TRBV27; D: TRBD2; DNA: TGTGCCAGCAGTTTATGGGTAGCGGGAGGCCACACAGATACGCAGTATTTT; CDR3: CASSLWVAGGHTDTQYF
J: TRBJ2-2; V: TRBV27; D: -; DNA: TGTGCCAGCTTATCAGCGGGCTTAGGGACCGGGGAGCTGTTTTTT; CDR3: CASLSAGLGTGELFF
J: TRBJ2-5; V: TRBV19; D: -; DNA: TGTGCCAGTAGTATCCAGGGTCAAGAGACCCAGTACTTC; CDR3: CASSIQGQETQYF
J: TRBJ1-1; V: TRBV10-2; D: -; DNA: TGCGGAGCGGGGGTTCCCACTGAAGCTTTCTTT; CDR3: CGAGVPTEAFF
J: TRBJ1-2; V: TRBV27; D: -; DNA: TGTGCCAGCAGTTTATCGCCAGGGGTTAACTATGGCTACACCTTC; CDR3: CASSLSPGVNYGYTF
J: TRBJ2-3; V: TRBV5-6; D: -; DNA: TGTGCCAGCAGCCACGACGGGGGTGGGACAGATACGCAGTATTTT; CDR3: CASSHDGGGTDTQYF
J: TRBJ1-2; V: TRBV30; D: -; DNA: TGTGCCTGGAGTGTACGAGGGCAGCCACTTCGATATGGCTACACCTTC; CDR3: CAWSVRGQPLRYGYTF
J: TRBJ2-7; V: TRBV19; D: -; DNA: TGTGCCAGTAGTATAATGCCAGGGCCCTCCTACGAGCAGTACTTC; CDR3: CASSIMPGPSYEQYF
J: TRBJ2-7; V: TRBV5-1; D: -; DNA: TGCGCCAGCAGTCTTTCGGGAGAGTACGAGCAGTACTTC; CDR3: CASSLSGEYEQYF
J: TRBJ1-5; V: TRBV28; D: TRBD1; DNA: TGTGCCAGCAGTAGGGACAGGGTGAGGCCCCAGCATTTT; CDR3: CASSRDRVRPQHF
J: TRBJ2-7; V: TRBV6-1; D: TRBD1; DNA: TGTGCCAGCAGTGCACAGGGGGAATACGTAAGCGAGCAGTACTTC; CDR3: CASSAQGEYVSEQYF
J: TRBJ2-7; V: TRBV5-1; D: -; DNA: TGCGCCAGCAGCTACGGGTTGCTAGGGGGTACTAGTTTTCCCTACGAGCAGTACTTC; CDR3: CASSYGLLGGTSFPYEQYF
J: TRBJ1-4; V: TRBV15; D: TRBD1; DNA: TGTGCCACCAGCAAGGACAGGGCCGATACTAATGAAAAACTGTTTTTT; CDR3: CATSKDRADTNEKLFF
J: TRBJ2-5; V: TRBV6-6; D: -; DNA: TGTGCCAGCGGCAGTGCGGGTCAAGAGACCCAGTACTTC; CDR3: CASGSAGQETQYF
J: TRBJ1-1; V: TRBV2; D: TRBD1; DNA: TGTGCCAGCAGTTCACAGGGGACTAACACTGAAGCTTTCTTT; CDR3: CASSSQGTNTEAFF
J: TRBJ2-7; V: TRBV7-7; D: -; DNA: TGTGCTAGCAGCGCGGACATTTCCTACGAGCAGTACTTC; CDR3: CASSADISYEQYF